Detailed here is one T cell receptor beta chain. This sample is drawn from a study of identical twins. Germline lookup yields CDR1 SQVTM and CDR2 ANQGSEA. This CDR3 spans 13 amino acids. Germline trimming cut 5 bases from V and 6 bases from J; bases unmatched to any gene: 7. TCRdb processed the 5' RACE reads anew with MiXCR; each CDR3 protein has one entry. The sample comprises some 1,600,000 distinct CDR3 sequences, less than 35% of which are singletons, and less than 0.35% rests with the top ten. The chain links TRBV29-1 to TRBJ1-1, with 9 positions matching TRBD1. The sequenced sample was cord blood. This TCR was sampled from a newborn girl in good health. The CDR3 region is CSVSGQGGPEAFF. CDR3 nucleotide sequence: TGCAGCGTTTCGGGACAGGGAGGACCTGAAGCTTTCTTT. Based on the CDR3 plus reference TRBV29-1 and TRBJ1-1, the full variable domain is SAVISQKPSRDICQRGTSLTIQCQVDSQVTMMFWYRQQPGQSLTLIATANQGSEATYESGFVIDKFPISRPNLTFSTLTVSNMSPEDSSIYLCSVSGQGGPEAFFGQGTRLTVV.